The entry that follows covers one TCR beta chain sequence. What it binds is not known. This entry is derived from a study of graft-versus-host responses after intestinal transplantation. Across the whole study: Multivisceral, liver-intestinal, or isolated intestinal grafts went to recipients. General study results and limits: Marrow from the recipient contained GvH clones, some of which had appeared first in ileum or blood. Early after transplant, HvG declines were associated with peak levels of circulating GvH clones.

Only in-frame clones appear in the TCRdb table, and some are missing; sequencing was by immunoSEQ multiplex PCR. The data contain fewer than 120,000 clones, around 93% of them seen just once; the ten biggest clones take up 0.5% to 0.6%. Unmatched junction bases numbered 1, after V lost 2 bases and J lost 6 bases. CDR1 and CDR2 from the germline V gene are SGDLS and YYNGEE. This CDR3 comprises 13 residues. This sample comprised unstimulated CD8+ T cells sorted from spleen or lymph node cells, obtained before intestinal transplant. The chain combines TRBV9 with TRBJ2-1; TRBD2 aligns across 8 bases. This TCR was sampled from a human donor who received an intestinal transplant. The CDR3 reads CASSVLAGNEQFF. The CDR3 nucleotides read TGTGCCAGCAGCGTTCTAGCGGGCAATGAGCAGTTCTTC.